The rows below give T cell receptor beta chains drawn from one sample of a study of cytomegalovirus exposure and HLA in healthy donors. The protocol was immunoSEQ multiplex PCR, while the TCRdb copy is restricted to in-frame clones and leaves out a portion. Of around 97,000 clones detected, about 81% appear once; the ten largest clones hold 4.5% to 6.5%. Sequencing was done on a sample of PBMCs. The receptors stem from a man aged 35 to 55 in good health and CMV-seropositive. Each CDR3 is given with its conserved first and last residue. A D gene is named only where the DNA matches it firmly. Clone size appears in some rows only: once, few, many, or a class for an expanded clone.

j_gene: TRBJ1-1
v_gene: TRBV9
d_gene: -
abundance: few
CDR3nt: TGTGCCAGCAGTCGGCCCGGAGGGATTGCTGAAGCTTTCTTT
CDR3aa: CASSRPGGIAEAFF

j_gene: TRBJ2-7
v_gene: TRBV30
d_gene: TRBD2
abundance: -
CDR3nt: TGTGCCTGGAGTGTACCGGGAGGGACCCTCTACGAGCAGTACTTC
CDR3aa: CAWSVPGGTLYEQYF

j_gene: TRBJ2-7
v_gene: TRBV10-3
d_gene: TRBD2
abundance: -
CDR3nt: TGTGCCATCAATCCGGGACTAGCGCAAGGGGAGCAGTACTTC
CDR3aa: CAINPGLAQGEQYF

j_gene: TRBJ2-1
v_gene: TRBV28
d_gene: TRBD2
abundance: -
CDR3nt: TGTGCCAGCAGTTTACCCATGCCCTATAGCGGGAGGAGCTCCTACAATGAGCAGTTCTTC
CDR3aa: CASSLPMPYSGRSSYNEQFF

j_gene: TRBJ1-6
v_gene: TRBV14
d_gene: TRBD1
abundance: -
CDR3nt: TGTGCCAGCAGACAGACAGGGTATAATTCACCCCTCCACTTT
CDR3aa: CASRQTGYNSPLHF

j_gene: TRBJ1-6
v_gene: TRBV6-1
d_gene: -
abundance: -
CDR3nt: TGTGCCAGCAGTGAAGCCCCAGGGCAGAAGTCAAGCTCCTATAATTCACCCCTCCACTTT
CDR3aa: CASSEAPGQKSSSYNSPLHF

j_gene: TRBJ2-7
v_gene: TRBV14
d_gene: -
abundance: -
CDR3nt: TGTGCCAGCAGCCAAGGATGGACTGTACGCCTCGAGCAGTACTTC
CDR3aa: CASSQGWTVRLEQYF

j_gene: TRBJ2-3
v_gene: TRBV7-6
d_gene: TRBD2
abundance: once
CDR3nt: TGTGCCAGCAGCCGTTATCTAGCGGGGAGCACAGATACGCAGTATTTT
CDR3aa: CASSRYLAGSTDTQYF

j_gene: TRBJ2-1
v_gene: TRBV6-5
d_gene: TRBD1
abundance: once
CDR3nt: TGTGCCAGCAGTTACCTGGGACAGGGATGGAATGAGCAGTTCTTC
CDR3aa: CASSYLGQGWNEQFF

j_gene: TRBJ1-2
v_gene: TRBV7-8
d_gene: TRBD1
abundance: once
CDR3nt: TGTGCCAGCAGCGTACAGGGGGCTACTCTTGGCTACACCTTC
CDR3aa: CASSVQGATLGYTF

j_gene: TRBJ2-7
v_gene: TRBV6-1
d_gene: -
abundance: -
CDR3nt: TGTGCCAGCAGTGACGGGAGAGAGGGATCCTACGAGCAGTACTTC
CDR3aa: CASSDGREGSYEQYF

j_gene: TRBJ2-7
v_gene: TRBV28
d_gene: -
abundance: -
CDR3nt: TGTGCCAGCAGTTTCCCATATAGCCGCGTGGGTCCCTACGAGCAGTACTTC
CDR3aa: CASSFPYSRVGPYEQYF

j_gene: TRBJ2-3
v_gene: TRBV29-1
d_gene: TRBD1
abundance: -
CDR3nt: TGCAGCGTGGACAGGGATCCGACAGATACGCAGTATTTT
CDR3aa: CSVDRDPTDTQYF

j_gene: TRBJ1-2
v_gene: TRBV28
d_gene: TRBD1
abundance: -
CDR3nt: TGTGCCAGCAGTTTCTGGGACAGGGTAAACTATGGCTACACCTTC
CDR3aa: CASSFWDRVNYGYTF

j_gene: TRBJ2-5
v_gene: TRBV5-1
d_gene: -
abundance: few
CDR3nt: TGCGCCAGCAGCTTGGGCGGGTCTCAAGAGACCCAGTACTTC
CDR3aa: CASSLGGSQETQYF

j_gene: TRBJ1-3
v_gene: TRBV7-7
d_gene: -
abundance: -
CDR3nt: TGTGCCAGCAGCTTAGCCCTCTACGGAAACACCATATATTTT
CDR3aa: CASSLALYGNTIYF

j_gene: TRBJ1-1
v_gene: TRBV6-5
d_gene: TRBD1
abundance: -
CDR3nt: TGTGCCAGCAGGACAGGGGGGGATATACCTGAAGCTTTCTTT
CDR3aa: CASRTGGDIPEAFF

j_gene: TRBJ2-1
v_gene: TRBV5-1
d_gene: -
abundance: -
CDR3nt: TGCGCCAGCAGCCCTGGGACTCCCAGCGGTGAGCAGTTCTTC
CDR3aa: CASSPGTPSGEQFF

j_gene: TRBJ2-7
v_gene: TRBV7-9
d_gene: TRBD1
abundance: -
CDR3nt: TGTGCCAGCAGCCCCGGACAGGGGGTACACGAGCAGTACTTC
CDR3aa: CASSPGQGVHEQYF

j_gene: TRBJ2-6
v_gene: TRBV5-1
d_gene: TRBD2
abundance: few
CDR3nt: TGCGCCAGCAGCGTGGGGGGGAGGCTTTCTGGGGCCAACGTCCTGACTTTC
CDR3aa: CASSVGGRLSGANVLTF

j_gene: TRBJ2-7
v_gene: TRBV30
d_gene: -
abundance: -
CDR3nt: TGTGCCTGGAGCCCCCAGGGTCATCAAACCTACGAGCAGTACTTC
CDR3aa: CAWSPQGHQTYEQYF

j_gene: TRBJ1-2
v_gene: TRBV18
d_gene: -
abundance: -
CDR3nt: TGTGCCAGCTCACCACAGACTCTGCCAGACTATGGCTACACCTTC
CDR3aa: CASSPQTLPDYGYTF

j_gene: TRBJ2-2
v_gene: TRBV19
d_gene: -
abundance: few
CDR3nt: TGTGCCAGTAGTCCCCGGACCCTGGGAGGCGGGGAGCTGTTTTTT
CDR3aa: CASSPRTLGGGELFF

j_gene: TRBJ2-5
v_gene: TRBV27
d_gene: -
abundance: -
CDR3nt: TGTGCCAGCAGTTTTGGGGGGGCTATCGGGCAGACCCAGTACTTC
CDR3aa: CASSFGGAIGQTQYF

j_gene: TRBJ1-4
v_gene: TRBV15
d_gene: TRBD1
abundance: few
CDR3nt: TGTGCCACCAGCAGAGATCGAGTCAGGGGGCTCGAAAAACTGTTTTTT
CDR3aa: CATSRDRVRGLEKLFF

j_gene: TRBJ1-4
v_gene: TRBV7-9
d_gene: TRBD1
abundance: -
CDR3nt: TGTGCCAGCAGCTTAGCGAGGACAGGGGGTTGGAAACTGTTTTTT
CDR3aa: CASSLARTGGWKLFF

j_gene: TRBJ1-2
v_gene: TRBV6-5
d_gene: -
abundance: few
CDR3nt: TGTGCCAGCAGCGACATAGGGAGCCCCTATGGCTACACCTTC
CDR3aa: CASSDIGSPYGYTF

j_gene: TRBJ2-1
v_gene: TRBV27
d_gene: TRBD2
abundance: -
CDR3nt: TGTGCCAGCAGCAGGACTAGCGGAGACAATGAGCAGTTCTTC
CDR3aa: CASSRTSGDNEQFF

j_gene: TRBJ1-2
v_gene: TRBV5-8
d_gene: -
abundance: -
CDR3nt: TGTGCCAGCAGCTTCCAGACTTTTACTGGCTACACCTTC
CDR3aa: CASSFQTFTGYTF

j_gene: TRBJ1-1
v_gene: TRBV6-1
d_gene: -
abundance: -
CDR3nt: TGTGCCAGCAGTGGGACAGTGAACACTGAAGCTTTCTTT
CDR3aa: CASSGTVNTEAFF

j_gene: TRBJ1-2
v_gene: TRBV6-1
d_gene: -
abundance: -
CDR3nt: TGTGCCAGCAGCCTCGCCCTATGGACAGCGGATGGCTACACCTTC
CDR3aa: CASSLALWTADGYTF

j_gene: TRBJ1-1
v_gene: TRBV12-5
d_gene: -
abundance: few
CDR3nt: TGTGCTAGTGCTAACGTACTTTCCGGTAACACTGAAGCTTTCTTT
CDR3aa: CASANVLSGNTEAFF

j_gene: TRBJ2-2
v_gene: TRBV29-1
d_gene: -
abundance: once
CDR3nt: TGCAGCGTAGTTCCGCCCACCGGGGGGCTGTTTTTT
CDR3aa: CSVVPPTGGLFF

j_gene: TRBJ2-7
v_gene: TRBV4-1
d_gene: -
abundance: few
CDR3nt: TGCGCCAGCAGTTCTAGCCTCGTCTACGAGCAGTACTTC
CDR3aa: CASSSSLVYEQYF